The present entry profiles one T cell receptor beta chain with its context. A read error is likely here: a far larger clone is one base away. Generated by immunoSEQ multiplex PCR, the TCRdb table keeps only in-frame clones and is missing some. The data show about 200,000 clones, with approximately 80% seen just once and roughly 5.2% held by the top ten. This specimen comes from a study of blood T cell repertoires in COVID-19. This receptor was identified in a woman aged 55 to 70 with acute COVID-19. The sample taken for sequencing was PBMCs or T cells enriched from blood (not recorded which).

This CDR3 is CASSSTGNYGYTF. The CDR3 DNA is TGTGCCAGCAGCTCGACAGGGAACTATGGCTACACCTTC. The rearrangement joins TRBV7-9 to TRBJ1-2, with 7 positions matching TRBD1. The V segment lost 4 bases and the J segment 2 bases; nucleotides outside the gene matches: 1. The V gene's germline CDR1 is SEHNR and CDR2 FQNEAQ (reference sequence). The CDR3 totals 13 residues.